This T cell receptor beta chain was observed in a study of CXCR3-negative and CXCR3-positive naive CD8 T cells. Across the study: The dataset comprises around 130 million TRB reads in total, with about 1.5 +/- 0.3 million reads per library. Regarding the study as a whole: Relative to CXCR3-negative naive cells, CXCR3-positive naive cells had more hydrophobic TRB CDR3s. For naive cells, CXCR3-negative and CXCR3-positive subsets had similar TRBV-TRBJ usage; for memory cells, usage differed.

All CD8+ T cell subsets were sorted in triplicate at 250,000 to 300,000 cells each. A CD45RO-CCR7+CD27+CD95- phenotype identified naive CD8+ T cells. Libraries of TRB cDNA were made by 5' RACE and carried UMIs. TCRdb reprocessed the 5' RACE reads, with one entry per CDR3 protein and no DNA. Across approximately 88,000 distinct CDR3 sequences, the top ten clones capture 0.5% to 0.6% of the sample. Notes on this clonotype: What it binds is unknown.

There are 14 residues in the CDR3. The germline gives CDR1 MNHNY, CDR2 SVGAGI (reference sequence). Specimen: naive CXCR3+ CD8+ T cells from blood. The subset was: CD45RO-CCR7+CD27+CD95- naive CD8+ T cells expressing CXCR3 (TNR3+). The chain joins TRBV6-6 to TRBJ1-2; TCRdb gives TRBD1 as the D gene, but with no DNA this cannot be confirmed. The source is a human donor in good health. Some clones in this sample may be carry-over from other donors' samples. The CDR3 reads CASSHGTGLYGYTF.